The entry below gives a single T cell receptor beta chain sequence along with its context. It has no known antigen specificity. Base qualities were left out, and no much larger clone turns up one base away. These data belong to a study of T cell responses to AZD1222 COVID-19 vaccine (dated by TCRdb to about 2021). About the full investigation: AZD1222 recipients with second doses at about 4 weeks or about 12 weeks were pooled, because spike-specific TCR depth and breadth did not differ between schedules. A total of over 230 trial participants underwent TCR sequencing, of whom 207 received two doses of AZD1222 and roughly 25 received two doses of the MenACWY control vaccine. Trial participants were enrolled into age subgroups of 18-55, 56-69 and 70-plus years, which contained roughly 150, 30 and 60 TCR-sequenced participants, respectively.

The time point label, as the study defines it: baseline before first vaccination. The vaccinee samples were drawn from two UK trials, COV001 and COV002, one of which was a single-blind randomized controlled phase 2/3 trial testing AZD1222 (ChAdOx1 nCoV-19) in healthy adults. For TCRbeta chain sequencing, PBMC samples from trial participants were taken at day 0 and at day 28 after the second dose. The investigation overall reported the following: Only five or six AZD1222 recipients were SARS-CoV-2 seropositive at baseline, limiting conclusions about previously exposed vaccinees. Because no day 14 peak-response samples were available, repertoires were characterized only after the peak T cell response. Participants were mostly white British, with more females than males. The authors suggested clonal diversity may have been underestimated. Reportedly, close to half of the unique spike-specific TCRs recognized epitopes lying outside the regions that are mutated in the B.1.351 and B.1.1.7 variants. The vaccine-associated CD4 TCRs covered the entire spike protein, and the dominant responses fell in regions 160-218 and 743-854. In the small 56-69-year group, the increase in depth fell short of significance, most likely because of low power. Spike-specific TCR breadth and depth rose significantly after two AZD1222 doses compared with day 0 and with MenACWY recipients.

The CDR3 regions of human TCRbeta chains were subjected to immunosequencing. Under the source paper's analysis protocol: TCRs in the repertoires were matched against a reference library of SARS-CoV-2-specific TCRs that had been generated with the MIRA antigen-specificity platform. Breadth was defined as the fraction of unique TCRs that were SARS-CoV-2-associated, and depth was defined as the fraction of total T cells that were SARS-CoV-2-associated. Using the MIRA data, every spike-specific TCR was mapped to the spike region that the TCR reacted to and assigned to either a CD4 or a CD8 class. Log10-transformed breadth and depth values were compared by one-way ANOVA with Sidak's multiple comparisons tests. TCRdb retrieved this table from immuneACCESS and kept in-frame rearrangements only. Not all clones are present; in checked studies, unresolved V genes account for under half, and no reason is known for the remainder. V and J calls and clone size are as listed in that table; D and trimming were resolved from the DNA. The sample table lists 100,000 to 150,000 clones, more than 85% of them with a count of one. The top ten hold approximately 3% of the sample.

Trimming costs V 8 bases and J 2 bases, and their ends lie 9 bases apart. Measured from the cysteine to the phenylalanine, the CDR3 is 12 residues long. CDR3 DNA only is kept here, 36 bases in frame from base 1. The CDR1 and CDR2 encoded by the germline V gene are MNHEY and SVGAGI. The sequence came from an adult in good health. The sequenced sample was peripheral blood, obtained on day 0 of AZD1222 vaccination. The rearrangement combines TRBV6-5 with TRBJ1-1, with a weak D call of TRBD1 (5 bases match). The nucleotide sequence is given as TGTGCCAGCTGGGGGGGAAACACTGAAGCTTTCTTT. It translates as CASWGGNTEAFF.